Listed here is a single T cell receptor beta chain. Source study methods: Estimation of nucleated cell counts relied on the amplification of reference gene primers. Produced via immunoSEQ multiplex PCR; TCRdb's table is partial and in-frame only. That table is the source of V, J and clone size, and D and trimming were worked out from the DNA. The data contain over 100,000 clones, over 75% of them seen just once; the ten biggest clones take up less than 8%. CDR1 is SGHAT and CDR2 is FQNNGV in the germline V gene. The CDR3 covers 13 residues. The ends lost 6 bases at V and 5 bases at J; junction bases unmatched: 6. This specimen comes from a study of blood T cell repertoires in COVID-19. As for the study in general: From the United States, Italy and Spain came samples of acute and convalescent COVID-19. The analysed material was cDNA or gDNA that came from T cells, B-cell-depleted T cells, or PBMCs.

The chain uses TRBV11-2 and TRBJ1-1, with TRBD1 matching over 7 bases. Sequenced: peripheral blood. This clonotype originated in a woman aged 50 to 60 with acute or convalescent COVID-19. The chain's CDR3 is CASSQQGRTEAFF. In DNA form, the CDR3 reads TGTGCCAGCAGTCAACAGGGGAGAACTGAAGCTTTCTTT.